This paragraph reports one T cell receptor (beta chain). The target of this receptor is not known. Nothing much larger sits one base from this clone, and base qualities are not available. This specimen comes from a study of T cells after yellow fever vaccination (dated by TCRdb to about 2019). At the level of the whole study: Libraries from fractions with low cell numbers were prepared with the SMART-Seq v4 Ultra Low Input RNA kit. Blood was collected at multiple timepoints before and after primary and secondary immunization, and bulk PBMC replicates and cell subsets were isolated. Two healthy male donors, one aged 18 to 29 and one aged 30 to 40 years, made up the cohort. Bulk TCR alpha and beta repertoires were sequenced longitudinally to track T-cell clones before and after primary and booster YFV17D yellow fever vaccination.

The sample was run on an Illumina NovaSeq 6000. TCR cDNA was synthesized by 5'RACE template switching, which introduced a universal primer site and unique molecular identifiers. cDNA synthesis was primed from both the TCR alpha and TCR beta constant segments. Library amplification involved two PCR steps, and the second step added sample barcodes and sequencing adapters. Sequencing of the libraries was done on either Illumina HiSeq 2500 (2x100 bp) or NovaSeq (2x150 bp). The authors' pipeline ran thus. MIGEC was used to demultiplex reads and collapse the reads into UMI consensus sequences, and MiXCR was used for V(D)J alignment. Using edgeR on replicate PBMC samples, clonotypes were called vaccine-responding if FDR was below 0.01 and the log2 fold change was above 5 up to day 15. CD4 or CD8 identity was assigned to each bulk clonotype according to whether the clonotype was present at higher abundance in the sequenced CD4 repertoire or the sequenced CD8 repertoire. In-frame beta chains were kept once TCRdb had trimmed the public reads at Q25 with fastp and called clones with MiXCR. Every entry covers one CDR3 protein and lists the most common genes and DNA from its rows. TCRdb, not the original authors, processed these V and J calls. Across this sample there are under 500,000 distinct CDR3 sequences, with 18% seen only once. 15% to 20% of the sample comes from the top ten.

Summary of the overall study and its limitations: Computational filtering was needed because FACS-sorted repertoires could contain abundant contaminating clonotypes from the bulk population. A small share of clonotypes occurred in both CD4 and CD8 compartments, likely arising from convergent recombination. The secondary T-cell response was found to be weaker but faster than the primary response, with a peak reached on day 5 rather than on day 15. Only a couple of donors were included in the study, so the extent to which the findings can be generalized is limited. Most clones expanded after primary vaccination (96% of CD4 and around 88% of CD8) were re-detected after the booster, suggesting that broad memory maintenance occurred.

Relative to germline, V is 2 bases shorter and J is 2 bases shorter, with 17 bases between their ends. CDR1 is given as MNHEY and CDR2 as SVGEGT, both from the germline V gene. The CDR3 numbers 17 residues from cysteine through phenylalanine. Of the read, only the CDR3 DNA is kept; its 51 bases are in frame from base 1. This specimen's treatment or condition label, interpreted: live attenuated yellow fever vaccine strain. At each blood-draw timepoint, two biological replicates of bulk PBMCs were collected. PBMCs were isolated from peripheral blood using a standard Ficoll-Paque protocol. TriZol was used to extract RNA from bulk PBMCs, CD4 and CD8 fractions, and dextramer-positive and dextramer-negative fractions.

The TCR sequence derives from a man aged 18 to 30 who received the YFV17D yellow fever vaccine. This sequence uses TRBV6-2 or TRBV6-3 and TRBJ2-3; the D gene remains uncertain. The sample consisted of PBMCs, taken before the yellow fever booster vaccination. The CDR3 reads CASSYPQGKASTDTQYF. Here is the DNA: TGTGCCAGCAGTTACCCTCAAGGGAAAGCCTCCACAGATACGCAGTATTTT.